The 29 T cell receptor beta chains reported below all come from one sample, sequenced in a study of T cells in Graves' hyperthyroidism and ophthalmopathy (dated by TCRdb to between 2018 and 2020). Libraries were prepared through multiplex PCR. The reads were generated on an Illumina HiSeq 2000. The TCR beta CDR3 regions were amplified from RNA transcripts. The first round of RT-PCR for the TCR CDR3 was performed with the HTBI primer set and the Qiagen OneStep RT-PCR kit. TCRdb ran its own pipeline on the public reads, namely fastp trimming at Q25 and MiXCR clone calling, and kept in-frame beta chains. CDR3 protein duplicates are merged, each entry listing the most common genes and DNA. This sample gives around 500,000 distinct CDR3 sequences in total; under 15% of them show up just once. The biggest ten clones account for under 20% of the sample. The sequencing input was blood. Every receptor here comes from a woman under 30 with Graves' hyperthyroidism.

There are many counts of this clonotype. The chain joins TRBV5-1 to TRBJ2-2; TRBD2 aligns across 15 bases. CDR3 length equals 18 residues. Germline-derived CDR1 and CDR2 are SGHRS and YFSETQ. Trimming took 4 bases from V and 3 from J; bases not matched to a gene: 7. CDR3 region: CASSLRGLAGGYTGELFF. CDR3 coding DNA: TGCGCCAGCAGCCTTCGGGGACTAGCGGGAGGATACACCGGGGAGCTGTTTTTT.

This clonotype was detected ten times or more. The J gene is TRBJ1-5, the V gene TRBV30; tentatively, D is TRBD1 (6 bases). The length of the CDR3 is 13 residues. The germline CDR1 and CDR2 sequences are GTSNPN and SVGIG (reference sequence). The V end lost 4 bases, the J end lost 4 bases, and 11 bases lay between the germline ends. The CDR3 protein is CAWMTGVNQPQHF. The CDR3 DNA sequence: TGTGCCTGGATGACAGGAGTTAATCAGCCCCAGCATTTT.

The gene calls are TRBV24-1 and TRBJ1-1, with a possible D match to TRBD1 (5 bases). This CDR3 is built from 12 residues. The ends were cut back, 1 base at V and 14 bases at J, with 13 bases in the middle. CDR1 is KGHDR, CDR2 SFDVKD, per germline. The CDR3 here is CATSDFGTAIFF. For the CDR3, the DNA is TGTGCCACCAGTGATTTTGGGACCGCGATCTTCTTT.

Turning to this clonotype: A much larger clone differs from this one at a single base, so this may be a read error. The gene calls are TRBV3-1 and TRBJ2-1; D is unclear. Trimming cost V 4 bases and J 10 bases, with 11 bases left between them. Germline lookup yields CDR1 LGHDT and CDR2 YNNKEL (reference sequence). The CDR3 runs 12 residues. The CDR3 protein is CASSLLKREQFF. The CDR3 DNA follows: TGTGCCAGCAGCCTCCTGAAACGCGAGCAGTTCTTC.

The table lists this clonotype with many counts. The CDR3 protein is CASSPTQPNEQFF. The CDR3 DNA reads TGTGCCAGCAGTCCCACCCAGCCCAATGAGCAGTTCTTC. V gene TRBV7-2 combines with J gene TRBJ2-1, with D uncertain. CDR3 length: 13 amino acids. CDR1 SGHTA and CDR2 FQGNSA come from the germline V gene. Trimming pared 6 bases from V and 6 bases from J, leaving 12 bases between. Filled out from reference TRBV7-2 and TRBJ2-1, the complete variable domain reads GAGVSQSPSNKVTEKGKDVELRCDPISGHTALYWYRQSLGQGLEFLIYFQGNSAPDKSGLPSDRFSAERTGGSVSTLTIQRTQQEDSAVYLCASSPTQPNEQFFGPGTRLTVL.

This clonotype was seen at least ten times. The rearrangement links TRBV5-1 to TRBJ2-7, with 9 bases identical to TRBD2. CDR1 is SGHRS, CDR2 YFSETQ, per germline. V dropped 4 bases and J dropped 4; count of bases not matched to a gene: 6. The CDR3 is 14 amino acids. In nucleotides, the CDR3 is TGCGCCAGCAGCGGAGGGACTAGCCTTTACGAGCAGTACTTC. It codes for CASSGGTSLYEQYF.

This clonotype has ten or more counts. V usage is TRBV6-2 or TRBV6-3 and J usage is TRBJ1-1, with no clear D. Trimming took off 4 bases at V and 4 bases at J, with 13 bases between the two ends. The CDR3 is 14 amino acids. The germline V gene encodes CDR1 MNHEY and CDR2 SVGEGT. CDR3 protein: CASSWVALGTEAFF. CDR3 sequence (DNA): TGTGCCAGCAGTTGGGTCGCTTTGGGCACTGAAGCTTTCTTT.

This clonotype was counted ten times or more. V is TRBV5-8 and J is TRBJ1-1; no definite D call. Trimming shortened V by 4 bases and J by 1 base, and 14 bases separated the two germline ends. The CDR3 has 15 residues. Germline V gene sequence: CDR1 SGHTS, CDR2 YDEGEE. CDR3 protein: CASSTGSRKNTEAFF. CDR3 in DNA: TGTGCCAGCAGCACTGGGAGCAGGAAGAACACTGAAGCTTTCTTT.

This chain joins TRBV7-9 and TRBJ2-3; 10 bases agree with TRBD2. The CDR3 consists of 16 residues. The junction had 9 bases not matched to a gene; V was cut back by 5 bases and J by 4 bases. Looked up from germline, CDR1 is SEHNR and CDR2 is FQNEAQ (reference sequence). The CDR3: CASSMPSGSSPDTQYF. CDR3 in DNA: TGTGCCAGCAGCATGCCTAGCGGGAGTAGCCCAGATACGCAGTATTTT.

The CDR3 loop is CASSIVEGQTLNTEAFF. As DNA, the CDR3 is TGTGCCAGTAGTATAGTAGAGGGGCAGACCCTGAACACTGAAGCTTTCTTT. The rearrangement uses TRBV19 and TRBJ1-1; possibly TRBD1 for D (5 bases). CDR1 is LNHDA and CDR2 is SQIVND in the germline V gene (reference sequence). Trimming stripped 1 base from V and 0 bases from J, with 15 bases between. This CDR3 is 17 amino acids long.

This clonotype was recorded many times. The chain employs TRBV20-1 and TRBJ2-1; maybe TRBD2 (6 bases). Trimming cost V 0 bases and J 4 bases, with 16 bases left between them. Germline V gene lookup returns CDR1 DFQATT and CDR2 SNEGSKA (reference sequence). There are 16 residues in the CDR3. CDR3 DNA: TGCAGTGCTAGAGATCAACGGGGGTCGGTTTACAATGAGCAGTTCTTC. Translating gives CSARDQRGSVYNEQFF.

This clonotype was counted many times. The chain joins TRBV29-1 to TRBJ2-1; D gene uncertain. CDR1 and CDR2 (germline): SQVTM, ANQGSEA. The CDR3 has 12 amino acids. V dropped 3 bases and J dropped 9 bases, with 12 bases sitting between them. CDR3 nucleotides: TGCAGCGTTGAGCGTAGGGAAACTGAGCAGTTCTTC. Protein sequence: CSVERRETEQFF.

This clonotype was counted at least ten times. V usage is TRBV20-1 and J usage is TRBJ1-1; no clear D. Germline lookup yields CDR1 DFQATT and CDR2 SNEGSKA (reference sequence). This CDR3 spans 13 amino acids. Trimming left V 2 bases short and J 7 bases short, with 14 bases between. CDR3 DNA sequence: TGCAGTGCTAGATGGGGTTCTGATATTGAAGCTTTCTTT. Residues: CSARWGSDIEAFF.

In this sample, this clonotype turned up a few times. V is TRBV20-1 and J is TRBJ1-2, with D possibly TRBD1 on 6 matching bases. V gave up 3 bases and J gave up 7 bases, with 15 bases separating them. Germline CDR1 DFQATT, CDR2 SNEGSKA (reference sequence). The CDR3 runs to 13 residues. CDR3 bases: TGCAGTGCTAGTGCAGGGGAAAGGGGTGGCTACACCTTC. This encodes CSASAGERGGYTF.

The rearrangement uses TRBV6-1 and TRBJ1-1, with D perhaps TRBD1 (5 bases). The germline V gene has CDR1 MNHNS and CDR2 SASEGT. CDR3 length: 12 residues. V was cut by 5 bases and J by 8 bases, with 12 bases left in between. The CDR3 loop reads CASSTGGREAFF. The CDR3 DNA reads TGTGCCAGCAGTACGGGGGGGAGAGAAGCTTTCTTT.

This clonotype turned up a few times. V gene TRBV5-1 combines with J gene TRBJ2-7; 9 nucleotides match TRBD1. This CDR3 contains 15 residues. Germline CDR1 reads SGHRS; CDR2 reads YFSETQ. V was pared by 7 bases and J by 3 bases, with 11 bases of the junction left unmatched. The CDR3 nucleotides are TGCGCCAGCCGACAGGGGGTACCCCTGGGCTACGAGCAGTACTTC. Protein sequence: CASRQGVPLGYEQYF.

The chain has TRBV7-9 and TRBJ2-1; 7 nucleotides align to TRBD2. This CDR3 spans 16 amino acids. From germline, CDR1 is SEHNR and CDR2 FQNEAQ (reference sequence). J lost 2 bases, V lost 0 bases, and 4 bases had no gene match. The CDR3 bases are TGTGCCAGCAGCTTAGCCCCTAGCGGCACCTACAATGAGCAGTTCTTC. This codes for CASSLAPSGTYNEQFF.

There are a few counts of this clonotype. The rearrangement links TRBV6-5 to TRBJ1-3; D is ambiguous. From germline, CDR1 is MNHEY and CDR2 SVGAGI. The CDR3 consists of 15 residues. Trimming stripped 4 bases from V and 0 bases from J, with 10 bases between. DNA for the CDR3: TGTGCCAGCAGTTCCTCACGACTCTCTGGAAACACCATATATTTT. This sequence encodes CASSSSRLSGNTIYF.

This clonotype was seen a handful of times. The rearrangement links TRBV9 to TRBJ2-1; no definite D call. This CDR3 has 13 residues. Germline V gives CDR1 SGDLS, CDR2 YYNGEE. With 3 bases removed from V and 10 bases from J, the gap between germline ends came to 14 bases. The CDR3, as DNA: TGTGCCAGCAGCGCGAACGGGCTGAGGGAGCAGTTCTTC. Encoded protein: CASSANGLREQFF.

This clonotype appeared a few times. J is TRBJ2-1 and V is TRBV19; possibly TRBD2 for D (5 bases). This CDR3 has 15 residues. V dropped 4 bases and J dropped 6 bases, with 16 bases sitting between them. The V gene's germline CDR1 is LNHDA and CDR2 SQIVND (reference sequence). The CDR3 DNA follows: TGTGCCAGTAGTAGCCCCCCCGGACTCGTCAATGAGCAGTTCTTC. It encodes CASSSPPGLVNEQFF.

Ten or more counts support this clonotype. This chain uses TRBV20-1 with TRBJ1-5; D ambiguous. Trimming stripped 1 base from V and 6 bases from J, with 7 bases between. The CDR3 contains 12 residues. Per germline, CDR1 DFQATT and CDR2 SNEGSKA (reference sequence). CDR3 amino acids: CSARAGGQPQHF. Written as DNA, the CDR3 is TGCAGTGCTAGAGCCGGTGGTCAGCCCCAGCATTTT.

This clonotype was picked up a small number of times. The chain carries TRBV20-1 and TRBJ1-2; no reliable D call. The V end lost 3 bases, the J end lost 12 bases, and 17 bases lay between the germline ends. There are 12 residues in the CDR3. Germline CDR1 reads DFQATT; CDR2 reads SNEGSKA (reference sequence). CDR3 region: CSASSGIVLDTF. CDR3 coding DNA: TGCAGTGCTAGTTCCGGGATAGTTCTCGACACCTTC.

This clonotype has at least ten counts. This chain links TRBV11-2 with TRBJ1-5; maybe TRBD1 (5 bases). The V gene lost 2 bases and the J gene lost 2 bases, with 13 bases spanning the gap. This CDR3 contains 16 residues. The germline CDR1 and CDR2 sequences are SGHAT and FQNNGV. For the CDR3, the DNA is TGTGCCAGCAGCTTAAACGGGGGACCCGGCAATCAGCCCCAGCATTTT. It encodes CASSLNGGPGNQPQHF.

This clonotype has at least ten counts. The CDR3 loop is CSARRVAGVQNEQFF. The DNA of the CDR3 is TGCAGTGCAAGAAGGGTGGCGGGAGTCCAAAATGAGCAGTTCTTC. The chain uses TRBV20-1 and TRBJ2-1; 7 bases align to TRBD2. CDR3 length: 15 amino acids. V lost 6 bases, J lost 7 bases, and 15 bases stayed unmatched. From germline, CDR1 is DFQATT and CDR2 SNEGSKA (reference sequence).

This clonotype showed up many times. The chain joins TRBV6-1 to TRBJ1-5; D gene uncertain. Germline CDR1 and CDR2: MNHNS and SASEGT. Trimming pared 7 bases from V and 1 base from J, leaving 17 bases between. This CDR3 is built from 16 residues. This chain's CDR3 is CASILTGGNSNQPQHF. In DNA form, the CDR3 reads TGTGCCAGCATATTGACGGGAGGGAACAGCAATCAGCCCCAGCATTTT.

V is TRBV6-1 and J is TRBJ1-4, with 8 bases matching TRBD1. Germline lookup yields CDR1 MNHNS and CDR2 SASEGT. Trimming took 6 bases from V and 8 from J; bases not matched to a gene: 8. The CDR3 sequence is 14 residues long. The CDR3 coding sequence is TGTGCCAGCAGCTCCAGGGGGCTAAAGGAAAAACTGTTTTTT. This translates into CASSSRGLKEKLFF.

This sequence joins TRBV14 and TRBJ2-1; 10 bases line up with TRBD2. V was clipped by 3 bases and J by 7 bases; unmatched bases: 3. Germline assignment: CDR1 SGHDN and CDR2 FVKESK. This CDR3 is built from 14 residues. DNA for the CDR3: TGTGCCAGCAGCCAGGGACTAGCGAGAAATGAGCAGTTCTTC. Its protein is CASSQGLARNEQFF.

This clonotype has a handful of counts. The chain couples TRBV30 to TRBJ1-5; 10 positions agree with TRBD1. The V gene's germline CDR1 is GTSNPN and CDR2 SVGIG (reference sequence). This CDR3 is 17 amino acids long. V trimming: 3 bases; J trimming: 2 bases; junction bases outside the gene matches: 10. The CDR3 DNA follows: TGTGCCTGGAGCCGGGACAGGGGAAATATCGGCAATCAGCCCCAGCATTTT. It encodes CAWSRDRGNIGNQPQHF.

In this sample, this clonotype turned up a few times. V and J are TRBV7-6 and TRBJ2-7; D tentatively reads TRBD1 or TRBD2 (5 bases each). Between the trimmed V and J ends, which lost 5 bases and 2 bases, there was a span of 16 bases. This CDR3 is built from 15 residues. Germline values: CDR1 SGHVS, CDR2 FNYEAQ. The CDR3 bases are TGTGCCAGCAGCGAAACTCGAGGGGAACCCTACGAGCAGTACTTC. This gives the protein CASSETRGEPYEQYF.